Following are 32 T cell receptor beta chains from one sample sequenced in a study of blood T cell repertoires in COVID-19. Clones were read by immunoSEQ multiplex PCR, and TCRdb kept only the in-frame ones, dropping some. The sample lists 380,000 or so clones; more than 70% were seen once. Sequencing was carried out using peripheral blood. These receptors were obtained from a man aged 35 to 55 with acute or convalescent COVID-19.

In DNA, the CDR3 is TGTGCCAGCAGTAAGCGACAGGGAGCCTACGAGCAGTACTTC. It yields the protein CASSKRQGAYEQYF. The rearrangement links TRBV2 to TRBJ2-7, with 7 positions matching TRBD1. CDR3 size: 14 residues. Germline V gene data show CDR1 as SNHLY and CDR2 as FYNNEI. With 5 bases clipped from V and 2 bases from J, the junction kept 6 bases outside the gene matches.

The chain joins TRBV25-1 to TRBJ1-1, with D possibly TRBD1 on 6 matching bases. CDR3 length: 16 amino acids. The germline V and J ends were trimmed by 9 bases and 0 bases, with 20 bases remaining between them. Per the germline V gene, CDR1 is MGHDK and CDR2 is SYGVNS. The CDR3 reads CASRGQEYSLNTEAFF. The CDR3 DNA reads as TGTGCCAGTAGGGGACAAGAGTATAGTTTGAACACTGAAGCTTTCTTT.

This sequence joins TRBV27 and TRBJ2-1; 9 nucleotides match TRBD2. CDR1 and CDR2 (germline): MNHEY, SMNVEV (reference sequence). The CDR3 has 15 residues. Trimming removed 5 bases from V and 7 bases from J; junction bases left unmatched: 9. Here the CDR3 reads CASSRGGRAVNEQFF. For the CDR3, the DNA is TGTGCCAGCAGTAGGGGCGGGAGGGCCGTAAATGAGCAGTTCTTC.

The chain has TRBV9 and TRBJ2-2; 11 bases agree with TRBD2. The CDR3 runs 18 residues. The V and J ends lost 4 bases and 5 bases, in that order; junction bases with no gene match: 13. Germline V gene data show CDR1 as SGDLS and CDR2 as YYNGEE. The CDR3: CASSSAVLAGVETGELFF. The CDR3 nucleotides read TGTGCCAGCAGCTCCGCGGTACTAGCGGGAGTTGAGACCGGGGAGCTGTTTTTT.

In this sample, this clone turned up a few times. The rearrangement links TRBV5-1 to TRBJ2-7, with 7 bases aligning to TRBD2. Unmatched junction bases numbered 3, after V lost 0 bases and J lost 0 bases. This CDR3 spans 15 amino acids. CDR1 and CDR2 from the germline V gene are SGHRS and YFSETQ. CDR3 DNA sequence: TGCGCCAGCAGCTTGGCAGCTAGCGGCTCCTACGAGCAGTACTTC. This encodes CASSLAASGSYEQYF.

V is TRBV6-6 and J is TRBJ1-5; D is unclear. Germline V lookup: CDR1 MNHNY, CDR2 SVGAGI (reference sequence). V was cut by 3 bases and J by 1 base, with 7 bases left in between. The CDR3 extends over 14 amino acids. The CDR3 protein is CASSYYGSNQPQHF. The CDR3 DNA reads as TGTGCCAGCAGTTATTACGGGAGCAATCAGCCCCAGCATTTT.

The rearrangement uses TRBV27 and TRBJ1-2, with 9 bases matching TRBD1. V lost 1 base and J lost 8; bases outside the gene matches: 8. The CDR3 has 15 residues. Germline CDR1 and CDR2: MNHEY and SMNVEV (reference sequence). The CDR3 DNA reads TGTGCCAGCAGTTTATTTTCACAGGGGGCTGGGGGCTACACCTTC. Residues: CASSLFSQGAGGYTF.

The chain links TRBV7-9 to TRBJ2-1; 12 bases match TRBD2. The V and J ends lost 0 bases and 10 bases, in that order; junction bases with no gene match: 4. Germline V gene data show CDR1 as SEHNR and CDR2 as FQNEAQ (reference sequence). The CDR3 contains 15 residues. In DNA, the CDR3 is TGTGCCAGCAGCTTAGCACTAGCGGGGGGCATCGAGCAGTTCTTC. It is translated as CASSLALAGGIEQFF.

CDR3 in DNA: TGTGCCAGCAGCTTAGTCAGGGGGCACTCTGGCTACACCTTC. Translating it yields CASSLVRGHSGYTF. The chain uses TRBV7-2 and TRBJ1-2; 8 bases agree with TRBD1. With V trimmed by 1 base and J by 7 bases, 5 bases remained unmatched. Germline values: CDR1 SGHTA, CDR2 FQGNSA. The CDR3 length is 14 residues.

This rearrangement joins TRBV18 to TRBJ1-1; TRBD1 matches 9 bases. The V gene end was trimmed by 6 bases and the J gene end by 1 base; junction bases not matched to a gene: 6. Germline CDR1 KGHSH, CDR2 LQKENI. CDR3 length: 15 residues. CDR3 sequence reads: CASSWGQGENTEAFF. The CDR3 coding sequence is TGTGCCAGCTCCTGGGGACAGGGCGAGAACACTGAAGCTTTCTTT.

CDR3 sequence reads: CASSEPGSPLHF. CDR3 in DNA: TGCGCCAGCAGTGAGCCGGGTTCACCCCTCCACTTT. The V and J genes are TRBV10-1 and TRBJ1-6; D gene unclear. The CDR3 has 12 residues. The V and J ends lost 2 bases and 9 bases respectively, with 5 bases between them. CDR1 WNHNN and CDR2 SYGVQD come from the germline V gene (reference sequence).

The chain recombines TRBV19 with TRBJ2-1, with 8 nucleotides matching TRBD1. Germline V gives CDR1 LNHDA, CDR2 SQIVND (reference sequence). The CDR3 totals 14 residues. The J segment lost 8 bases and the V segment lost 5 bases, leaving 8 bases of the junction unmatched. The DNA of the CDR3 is TGTGCCAGTAGTCCCGGGGACAGGTTACATGAGCAGTTCTTC. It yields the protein CASSPGDRLHEQFF. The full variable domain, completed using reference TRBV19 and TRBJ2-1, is DGGITQSPKYLFRKEGQNVTLSCEQNLNHDAMYWYRQDPGQGLRLIYYSQIVNDFQKGDIAEGYSVSREKKESFPLTVTSAQKNPTAFYLCASSPGDRLHEQFFGPGTRLTVL.

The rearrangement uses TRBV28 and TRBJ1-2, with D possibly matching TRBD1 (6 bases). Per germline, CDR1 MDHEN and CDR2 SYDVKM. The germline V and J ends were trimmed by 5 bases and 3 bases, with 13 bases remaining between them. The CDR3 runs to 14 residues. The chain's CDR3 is CASSGEDRYYGYTF. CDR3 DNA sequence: TGTGCCAGCAGTGGGGAAGACAGGTACTATGGCTACACCTTC.

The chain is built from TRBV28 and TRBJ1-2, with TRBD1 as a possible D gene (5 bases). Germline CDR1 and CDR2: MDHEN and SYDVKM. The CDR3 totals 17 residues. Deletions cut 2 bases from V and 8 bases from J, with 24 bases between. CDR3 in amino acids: CASSLRGWPTGEGGYTF. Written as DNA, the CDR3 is TGTGCCAGCAGTTTACGGGGGTGGCCCACAGGAGAGGGGGGCTACACCTTC.

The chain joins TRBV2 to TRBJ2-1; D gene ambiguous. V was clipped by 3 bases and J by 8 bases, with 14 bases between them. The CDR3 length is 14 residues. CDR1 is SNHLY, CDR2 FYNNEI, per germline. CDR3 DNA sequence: TGTGCCAGCAGTGATGGCCCATACGGGTATGAGCAGTTCTTC. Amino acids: CASSDGPYGYEQFF.

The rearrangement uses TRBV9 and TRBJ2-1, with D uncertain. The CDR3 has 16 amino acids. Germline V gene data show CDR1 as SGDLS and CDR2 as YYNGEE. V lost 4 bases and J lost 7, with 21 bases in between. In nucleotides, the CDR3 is TGTGCCAGCAGCCCCGAGTTAGGCCCCAGGCGAAATGAGCAGTTCTTC. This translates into CASSPELGPRRNEQFF.

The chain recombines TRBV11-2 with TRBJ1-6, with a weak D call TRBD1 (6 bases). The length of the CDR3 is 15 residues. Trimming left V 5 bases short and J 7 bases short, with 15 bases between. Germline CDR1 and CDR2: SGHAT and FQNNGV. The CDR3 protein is CASSPPGDRNSPLHF. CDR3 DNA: TGTGCCAGCAGCCCCCCAGGGGATCGAAATTCACCCCTCCACTTT. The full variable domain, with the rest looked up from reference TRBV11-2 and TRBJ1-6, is EAGVAQSPRYKIIEKRQSVAFWCNPISGHATLYWYQQILGQGPKLLIQFQNNGVVDDSQLPKDRFSAERLKGVDSTLKIQPAKLEDSAVYLCASSPPGDRNSPLHFGNGTRLTVT.

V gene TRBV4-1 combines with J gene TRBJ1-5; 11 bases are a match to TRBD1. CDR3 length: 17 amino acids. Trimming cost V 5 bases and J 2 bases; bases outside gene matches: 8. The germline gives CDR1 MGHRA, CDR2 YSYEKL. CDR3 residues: CASSDRDRGSGNQPQHF. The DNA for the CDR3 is TGCGCCAGCAGCGACCGGGACAGGGGGTCGGGCAATCAGCCCCAGCATTTT.

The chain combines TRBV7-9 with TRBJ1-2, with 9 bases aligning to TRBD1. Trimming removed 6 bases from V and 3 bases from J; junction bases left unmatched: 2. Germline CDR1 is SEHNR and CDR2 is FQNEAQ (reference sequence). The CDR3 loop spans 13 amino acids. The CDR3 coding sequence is TGTGCCAGCAGTAGGACAGGGGACTATGGCTACACCTTC. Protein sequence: CASSRTGDYGYTF.

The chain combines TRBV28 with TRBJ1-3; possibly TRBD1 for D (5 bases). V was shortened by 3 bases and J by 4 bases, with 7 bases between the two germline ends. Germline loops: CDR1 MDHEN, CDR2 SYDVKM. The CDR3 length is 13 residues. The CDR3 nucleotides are TGTGCCAGCAGTTTCGACAGCGGAAACACCATATATTTT. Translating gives CASSFDSGNTIYF.

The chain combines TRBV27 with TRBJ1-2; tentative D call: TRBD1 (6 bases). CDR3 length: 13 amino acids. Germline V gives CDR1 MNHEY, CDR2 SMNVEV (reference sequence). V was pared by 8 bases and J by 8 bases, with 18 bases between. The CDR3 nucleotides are TGTGCCAGCCGGAGGGGGGGTTTAGGAGGCTACACCTTC. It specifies CASRRGGLGGYTF.

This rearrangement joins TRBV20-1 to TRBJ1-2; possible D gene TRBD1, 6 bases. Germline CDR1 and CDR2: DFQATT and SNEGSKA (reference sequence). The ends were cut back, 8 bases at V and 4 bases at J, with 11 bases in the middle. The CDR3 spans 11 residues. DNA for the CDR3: TGCAGTACGGACAGAACCTATGGCTACACCTTC. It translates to CSTDRTYGYTF.

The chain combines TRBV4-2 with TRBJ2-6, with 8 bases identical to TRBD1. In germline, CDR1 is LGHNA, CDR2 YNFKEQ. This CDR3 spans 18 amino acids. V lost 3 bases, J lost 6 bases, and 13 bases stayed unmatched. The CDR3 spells CASSQETGARALANVLTF. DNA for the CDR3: TGTGCCAGCAGCCAGGAGACAGGGGCCAGAGCTCTGGCCAACGTCCTGACTTTC.

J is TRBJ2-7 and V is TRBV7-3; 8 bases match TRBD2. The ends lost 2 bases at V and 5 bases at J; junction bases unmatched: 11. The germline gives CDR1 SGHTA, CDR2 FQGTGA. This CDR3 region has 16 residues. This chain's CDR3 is CASSLYSGRGKDEQYF. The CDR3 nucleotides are TGTGCCAGCAGCTTATACTCCGGGAGGGGTAAGGACGAGCAGTACTTC.

CDR3 in DNA: TGTGCCAGCAGCTTCAGGGAGGGGGGCTCCTACAATGAGCAGTTCTTC. Translation gives CASSFREGGSYNEQFF. The rearrangement joins TRBV5-5 to TRBJ2-1; D is possibly TRBD2 (7 bases). CDR3 length: 16 residues. Trimming took 2 bases from V and 0 from J, leaving 12 bases between them. The germline V gene encodes CDR1 SGHKS and CDR2 YYEKEE (reference sequence).

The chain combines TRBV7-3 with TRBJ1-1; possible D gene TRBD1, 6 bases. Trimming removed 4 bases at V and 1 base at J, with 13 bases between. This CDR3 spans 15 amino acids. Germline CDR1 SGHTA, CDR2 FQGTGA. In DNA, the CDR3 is TGTGCCAGCAGCTATAGGAAAGGGGGGAACACTGAAGCTTTCTTT. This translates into CASSYRKGGNTEAFF.

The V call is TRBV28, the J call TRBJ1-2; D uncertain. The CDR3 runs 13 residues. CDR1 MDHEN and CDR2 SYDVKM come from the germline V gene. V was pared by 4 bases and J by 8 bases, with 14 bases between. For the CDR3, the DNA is TGTGCCAGCAGTTACGGGAGGGATTTGGGCTACACCTTC. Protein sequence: CASSYGRDLGYTF.

The chain's CDR3 is CASSARGGHTGELFF. Here the CDR3 DNA reads TGTGCCAGCAGCGCCCGGGGGGGCCACACCGGGGAGCTGTTTTTT. The rearrangement joins TRBV11-2 to TRBJ2-2; 8 bases fit TRBD2. CDR3 size: 15 residues. The germline V gene has CDR1 SGHAT and CDR2 FQNNGV. The trim removed 5 bases at V and 3 bases at J, leaving 5 bases unmatched. The variable domain in full, with the rest retrieved from reference TRBV11-2 and TRBJ2-2, is EAGVAQSPRYKIIEKRQSVAFWCNPISGHATLYWYQQILGQGPKLLIQFQNNGVVDDSQLPKDRFSAERLKGVDSTLKIQPAKLEDSAVYLCASSARGGHTGELFFGEGSRLTVL.

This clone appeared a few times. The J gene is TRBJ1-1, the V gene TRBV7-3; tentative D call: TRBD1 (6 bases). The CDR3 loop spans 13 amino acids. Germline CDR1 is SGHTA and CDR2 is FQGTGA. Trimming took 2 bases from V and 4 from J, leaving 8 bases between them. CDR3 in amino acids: CASSLGGPTEAFF. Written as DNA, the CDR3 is TGTGCCAGCAGCTTAGGGGGCCCCACTGAAGCTTTCTTT.

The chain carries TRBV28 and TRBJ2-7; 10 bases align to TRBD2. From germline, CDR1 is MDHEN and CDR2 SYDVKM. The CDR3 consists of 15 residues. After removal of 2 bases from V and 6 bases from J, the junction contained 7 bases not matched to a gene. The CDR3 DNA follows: TGTGCCAGCAGTTTAAGGCTAGCGGGAGTTGTCGAGCAGTACTTC. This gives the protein CASSLRLAGVVEQYF. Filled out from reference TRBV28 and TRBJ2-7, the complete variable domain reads DVKVTQSSRYLVKRTGEKVFLECVQDMDHENMFWYRQDPGLGLRLIYFSYDVKMKEKGDIPEGYSVSREKKERFSLILESASTNQTSMYLCASSLRLAGVVEQYFGPGTRLTVT.

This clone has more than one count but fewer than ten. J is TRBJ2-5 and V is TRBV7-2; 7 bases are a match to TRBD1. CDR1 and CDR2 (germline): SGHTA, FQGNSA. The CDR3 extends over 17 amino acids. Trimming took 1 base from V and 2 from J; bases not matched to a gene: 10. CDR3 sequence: CASSLGQIGGPQETQYF. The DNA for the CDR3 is TGTGCCAGCAGCTTAGGGCAGATAGGGGGCCCTCAAGAGACCCAGTACTTC.

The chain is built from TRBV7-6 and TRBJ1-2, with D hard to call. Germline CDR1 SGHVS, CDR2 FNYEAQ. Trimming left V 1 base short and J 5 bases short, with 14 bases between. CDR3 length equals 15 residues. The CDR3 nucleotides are TGTGCCAGCAGCTTAGTGGCTGGTGTGAAGTATGGCTACACCTTC. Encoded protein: CASSLVAGVKYGYTF.